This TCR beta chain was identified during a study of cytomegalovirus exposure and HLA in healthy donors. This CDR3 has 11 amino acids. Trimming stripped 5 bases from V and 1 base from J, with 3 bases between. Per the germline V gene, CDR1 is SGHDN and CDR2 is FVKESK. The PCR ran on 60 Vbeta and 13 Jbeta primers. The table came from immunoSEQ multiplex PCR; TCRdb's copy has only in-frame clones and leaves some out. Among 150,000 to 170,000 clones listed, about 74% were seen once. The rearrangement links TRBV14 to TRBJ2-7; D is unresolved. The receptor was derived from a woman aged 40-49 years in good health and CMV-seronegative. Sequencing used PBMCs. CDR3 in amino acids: CASSYSYEQYF. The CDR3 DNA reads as TGTGCCAGCAGCTATTCCTACGAGCAGTACTTC.